Described below is a single T cell receptor beta chain sequence and its context. This entry is derived from a study of blood T cell repertoires in COVID-19. Study summary: T cells, B-cell-depleted T cells, or PBMCs provided the cDNA or gDNA that served as material.

Enrolment of Seattle patients took place during active infection, and they were followed longitudinally. In the source study's methods: Amplified reference gene primers provided the basis for estimating nucleated cell counts. The table came from immunoSEQ multiplex PCR; TCRdb's copy has only in-frame clones and leaves some out. V, J and clone size are those of that table, while D and trimming were read from the DNA. The repertoire holds about 300,000 clones, with 90% as singletons. Germline values: CDR1 SGHRS, CDR2 YFSETQ. This CDR3 is 13 amino acids long. After removal of 9 bases from V and 2 bases from J, the junction contained 5 bases not matched to a gene.

The chain recombines TRBV5-1 with TRBJ2-1, with 7 bases fitting TRBD1. This clonotype was obtained from a woman between 45 and 60 years old with COVID-19, enrolled during active disease. Sequenced input: peripheral blood. CDR3 in DNA: TGCGCCATAAGACAGGGACCCTACAATGAGCAGTTCTTC. As protein: CAIRQGPYNEQFF.